These 24 T cell receptor beta chains share one sample of origin, sequenced in a study of blood T cells in healthy people across ages (dated by TCRdb to the mid-2010s). Library generation was performed with 5' RACE. The listed sequencing device is Illumina HiSeq 2500. A second roughly 7 to 11 cycle PCR used a sample-barcoded 5' primer and a J-beta primer mix. The public reads were reprocessed in TCRdb via fastp at Q25 and MiXCR, keeping in-frame beta chains. Each entry merges the rows of one CDR3 protein and shows their most common DNA and genes. This sample comprises over 700,000 distinct CDR3 sequences, around 25% of them detected only once. Together, the top ten hold just under 9.5% of the sample. This sample was shared with a second study, whose subject was T cells of mothers and their children.

The sequenced material came from blood. The receptors stem from a boy between 10 and 17 years old in good health.

This sequence joins TRBV6-6 and TRBJ2-7; 7 bases align to TRBD1. Losses at the gene ends were 6 bases for V and 0 bases for J; bases not matched to a gene: 11. The CDR3 covers 16 residues. Germline assignment: CDR1 MNHNY and CDR2 SVGAGI (reference sequence). The CDR3 loop is CASSPGGGQVSYEQYF. The CDR3 bases are TGTGCCAGCAGCCCCGGTGGAGGACAGGTCTCCTACGAGCAGTACTTC.

This clonotype has only a few counts. The rearrangement links TRBV20-1 to TRBJ1-1; D gene ambiguous. This CDR3 is built from 14 residues. CDR1 and CDR2 (germline): DFQATT, SNEGSKA (reference sequence). V lost 2 bases to trimming and J lost 2 bases, with 12 bases between them. The CDR3: CSARKGLVNTEAFF. CDR3 DNA: TGCAGTGCTAGAAAGGGATTGGTAAACACTGAAGCTTTCTTT.

Points on this clonotype: Because it lacks the conserved phenylalanine or tryptophan at the end, this CDR3 is likely a read error. The chain uses TRBV10-3 and TRBJ2-5, with TRBD1 as a possible D gene (5 bases). The J call may be faulty, since TRBJ2-1 better matches the DNA end. The CDR3 extends over 15 amino acids. Germline V gene data show CDR1 as ENHRY and CDR2 as SYGVKD. The CDR3 region is CAIMEKLDRYNEQFL. For the CDR3, the DNA is TGTGCCATCATGGAAAAACTCGACAGATACAATGAGCAGTTCCTC.

V and J are TRBV20-1 and TRBJ1-2; the D is unclear. CDR3 size: 12 residues. In germline, CDR1 is DFQATT, CDR2 SNEGSKA (reference sequence). The DNA of the CDR3 is TGCAGCGCGATCCTCTCGGACTATGGCTACACCTTC. Translating it yields CSAILSDYGYTF.

This sequence joins TRBV12-5 and TRBJ2-1; D possibly corresponds to TRBD2 (6 bases). Germline-derived CDR1 and CDR2 are LGHNT and FRNRAP. CDR3 size: 17 residues. V dropped 7 bases and J dropped 4 bases, with 23 bases sitting between them. CDR3 residues: CASEGRGGPYGYNEQFF. DNA of the CDR3: TGTGCTAGTGAAGGCCGCGGAGGGCCGTATGGATACAATGAGCAGTTCTTC.

This clonotype was found a few times. The chain combines TRBV6-2 or TRBV6-3 with TRBJ2-3; 13 bases map to TRBD2. The trim removed 4 bases at V and 7 bases at J, leaving 5 bases unmatched. Per the germline V gene, CDR1 is MNHEY and CDR2 is SVGEGT. This CDR3 has 15 residues. Here the CDR3 reads CASSWGLAGPNTQYF. CDR3 bases: TGTGCCAGCAGTTGGGGACTAGCGGGACCTAATACGCAGTATTTT.

The chain recombines TRBV24-1 with TRBJ2-1; TRBD2 agrees at 7 bases. V lost 5 bases and J lost 4; bases outside the gene matches: 7. Germline V gene sequence: CDR1 KGHDR, CDR2 SFDVKD. The CDR3 length is 15 residues. The CDR3 DNA sequence: TGTGCCACCAGTGGGTCTCTAGCGGCTTACAATGAGCAGTTCTTC. It translates to CATSGSLAAYNEQFF.

The chain is built from TRBV10-3 and TRBJ2-4; 8 bases fit TRBD1. Trimming at V came to 5 bases and at J to 8 bases, leaving 5 bases not matched to a gene. This CDR3 region has 13 residues. Germline V gene data show CDR1 as ENHRY and CDR2 as SYGVKD. Written as DNA, the CDR3 is TGTGCCATCAGTACAGGGGGAGAGGACATTCAGTACTTC. Protein sequence: CAISTGGEDIQYF.

This clonotype has just a few counts. CDR3 DNA sequence: TGCAGCGTTGAAGAGGGGGGGACAGTGGGCACCGGGGAGCTGTTTTTT. It translates to CSVEEGGTVGTGELFF. J is TRBJ2-2 and V is TRBV29-1; the D gene could be TRBD1 or TRBD2 (7 bases each). The CDR3 runs 16 residues. Trimming cost V 0 bases and J 4 bases, with 15 bases left between them. Germline V lookup: CDR1 SQVTM, CDR2 ANQGSEA.

The rearrangement links TRBV6-5 to TRBJ2-6, with D possibly being TRBD1 (5 bases). Trimming took 0 bases from V and 0 from J, leaving 18 bases between them. Germline assignment: CDR1 MNHEY and CDR2 SVGAGI. This CDR3 spans 20 amino acids. CDR3 sequence (DNA): TGTGCCAGCAGTTACTCGACGCTGACAGCCTATAGCTCTGGGGCCAACGTCCTGACTTTC. Translated: CASSYSTLTAYSSGANVLTF.

The chain uses TRBV5-1 and TRBJ1-2, with 7 positions matching TRBD1. V was clipped by 2 bases and J by 6 bases; unmatched bases: 4. The germline CDR1 and CDR2 sequences are SGHRS and YFSETQ. The CDR3 is 13 residues long. CDR3: CASSFEGGDGYTF. The DNA for the CDR3 is TGCGCCAGCAGCTTTGAAGGGGGCGATGGCTACACCTTC.

This clonotype has more than one count but fewer than ten. This chain joins TRBV4-2 and TRBJ2-3, with 7 nucleotides matching TRBD2. V lost 3 bases and J lost 6; bases outside the gene matches: 12. Germline V CDR1 and CDR2: LGHNA, YNFKEQ. There are 16 residues in the CDR3. CDR3 in amino acids: CASSQAVGGGEDTQYF. The CDR3 DNA reads TGTGCCAGCAGCCAGGCCGTTGGGGGGGGAGAGGATACGCAGTATTTT.

The CDR3 DNA is TGCAGCGTCCACCAGCGGGGCGGCCAAGAGACCCAGTACTTC. Translated, it gives CSVHQRGGQETQYF. The gene calls are TRBV29-1 and TRBJ2-5; 7 bases match TRBD2. Germline V gene data show CDR1 as SQVTM and CDR2 as ANQGSEA. V lost 6 bases, J lost 1 base, and 8 bases stayed unmatched. The CDR3 is 14 residues long.

J is TRBJ2-7 and V is TRBV6-5; D gene uncertain. Germline CDR1 is MNHEY and CDR2 is SVGAGI. The CDR3 sequence is 15 residues long. V lost 0 bases, J lost 1 base, and 10 bases lay in between. The CDR3 nucleotides read TGTGCCAGCAGTTACTCGCCCGGCAGATCCTACGAGCAGTACTTC. It yields the protein CASSYSPGRSYEQYF.

This clonotype was detected a few times. The V gene is TRBV7-2, the J gene TRBJ1-4, with D maybe TRBD1 (5 bases). Germline V CDR1 and CDR2: SGHTA, FQGNSA. The V end lost 1 base, the J end lost 5 bases, and 11 bases lay between the germline ends. This CDR3 is 15 amino acids long. The CDR3 spells CASSLVSGINEKLFF. As DNA, the CDR3 is TGTGCCAGCAGCTTAGTTTCAGGGATAAATGAAAAACTGTTTTTT. The variable domain in full, completed from reference TRBV7-2 and TRBJ1-4, reads GAGVSQSPSNKVTEKGKDVELRCDPISGHTALYWYRQSLGQGLEFLIYFQGNSAPDKSGLPSDRFSAERTGGSVSTLTIQRTQQEDSAVYLCASSLVSGINEKLFFGSGTQLSVL.

This clonotype has a count of ten or more. V is TRBV7-8 and J is TRBJ2-2, with no clear D. The V gene's germline CDR1 is SGHVS and CDR2 FQNEAQ. CDR3 length equals 17 residues. V was cut by 5 bases and J by 5 bases, with 21 bases left in between. The DNA of the CDR3 is TGTGCCAGCAGCACCGCCCTGGGTTTTGGAAGGACCGGGGAGCTGTTTTTT. Protein: CASSTALGFGRTGELFF.

This clonotype was seen a few times. The V and J genes are TRBV29-1 and TRBJ2-3; 9 nucleotides line up with TRBD1. The CDR3 runs to 16 residues. Germline CDR1 SQVTM, CDR2 ANQGSEA. V lost 5 bases to trimming and J lost 4 bases; unmatched junction nucleotides: 13. CDR3 sequence: CSVPFSGTGSPDTQYF. The CDR3 nucleotides read TGCAGCGTTCCTTTTTCCGGGACAGGGAGCCCAGATACGCAGTATTTT.

This clonotype showed up just a few times. This chain connects TRBV5-1 to TRBJ2-5, with TRBD1 identical over 7 bases. Germline lookup yields CDR1 SGHRS and CDR2 YFSETQ. The CDR3 runs 15 residues. The V gene end was trimmed by 6 bases and the J gene end by 1 base; junction bases not matched to a gene: 9. The CDR3 sequence is CASMGSRDSQETQYF. The CDR3 DNA sequence: TGCGCCAGCATGGGAAGCCGGGACAGCCAAGAGACCCAGTACTTC.

This chain links TRBV12-3 or TRBV12-4 with TRBJ2-5, with 9 bases lining up with TRBD2. The V segment lost 6 bases and the J segment 5 bases; nucleotides outside the gene matches: 10. The CDR3 consists of 15 residues. The chain's CDR3 is CASSRIGGGGETQYF. The CDR3 bases are TGTGCCAGCAGCCGTATTGGCGGGGGGGGCGAGACCCAGTACTTC.

This clonotype was detected a few times. The V call is TRBV6-6, the J call TRBJ2-1, with D tentatively TRBD2 (6 bases). Germline-derived CDR1 and CDR2 are MNHNY and SVGAGI (reference sequence). The CDR3 is 15 residues long. The V end was cut by 2 bases, the J end by 4 bases, with 12 bases between. CDR3 in amino acids: CASSYDGGLYNEQFF. Written as DNA, the CDR3 is TGTGCCAGCAGTTACGACGGGGGATTGTACAATGAGCAGTTCTTC.

This clonotype was counted a few times. The chain couples TRBV7-9 to TRBJ2-3, with TRBD2 matching over 8 bases. The length of the CDR3 is 16 residues. Germline V gene lookup returns CDR1 SEHNR and CDR2 FQNEAQ (reference sequence). V shed 4 bases and J 3 bases; nucleotides not matched to a gene: 9. The CDR3 nucleotides read TGTGCCAGCAGCTCCACCGGACTAGCTCAGACAGATACGCAGTATTTT. Translation: CASSSTGLAQTDTQYF.

The chain employs TRBV20-1 and TRBJ1-1, with 7 bases lining up with TRBD1. The junction had 7 bases not matched to a gene; V was cut back by 3 bases and J by 0 bases. This CDR3 comprises 15 residues. Germline values: CDR1 DFQATT, CDR2 SNEGSKA (reference sequence). In nucleotides, the CDR3 is TGCAGTGCTAGTGGGGGACAGTTCATGAACACTGAAGCTTTCTTT. Amino acids: CSASGGQFMNTEAFF.

The V call is TRBV29-1, the J call TRBJ2-5, with TRBD2 matching over 8 bases. The V gene end was trimmed by 5 bases and the J gene end by 5 bases; junction bases not matched to a gene: 19. In germline, CDR1 is SQVTM, CDR2 ANQGSEA. CDR3 length equals 17 residues. CDR3 residues: CSVRGASGHKIMETQYF. CDR3 bases: TGCAGCGTTCGAGGTGCTAGCGGGCACAAGATCATGGAGACCCAGTACTTC.

This clonotype showed up just a few times. This chain joins TRBV4-3 and TRBJ2-2; the D gene is possibly TRBD2 (5 bases). Germline V gene sequence: CDR1 LGHNA, CDR2 YSLEER. CDR3 length equals 14 residues. V lost 2 bases and J lost 7, with 11 bases in between. The CDR3 DNA is TGCGCCAGCAGCCAATCACGGGGTATCGGGGAGCTGTTTTTT. This translates into CASSQSRGIGELFF.